The 13 T cell receptor beta chains listed next were all sequenced from one sample in a study of T-cell memory formation after mild COVID-19. TCRdb recomputed calls from the 5' RACE reads with MiXCR, one row per CDR3 protein. The data hold about 400,000 distinct CDR3 sequences, with about a sixth observed a single time. The sequencing sample was made of PBMCs or a T cell subset sorted from them (not recorded which). The receptors derive from a man aged 18 to 29 who had mild COVID-19 (a few samples of this study predate the infection). Cell type and time point are not known.

This rearrangement joins TRBV2 to TRBJ2-5; 9 bases map to TRBD2. The V and J ends lost 6 bases and 2 bases, in that order; junction bases with no gene match: 10. The CDR3 runs 16 residues. Germline V gene lookup returns CDR1 SNHLY and CDR2 FYNNEI. CDR3 DNA: TGTGCCAGCAGAGAAATGCCACTAGCGGGTCAAGAGACCCAGTACTTC. Protein product: CASREMPLAGQETQYF.

V is TRBV7-2 and J is TRBJ1-2, with D unclear. The V end lost 8 bases, the J end lost 5 bases, and 18 bases lay between the germline ends. Germline-derived CDR1 and CDR2 are SGHTA and FQGNSA. There are 14 residues in the CDR3. This CDR3 is CASGRDPGEYGYTF. Here the CDR3 DNA reads TGTGCCAGCGGGAGGGATCCGGGCGAATATGGCTACACCTTC.

The chain carries TRBV7-2 and TRBJ2-1; the match to TRBD2 covers 14 bases. The CDR3 loop spans 12 amino acids. Germline V gene data show CDR1 as SGHTA and CDR2 as FQGNSA. With V trimmed by 6 bases and J by 16 bases, 5 bases remained unmatched. DNA of the CDR3: TGTGCCAGCAGTCGGACTAGCGGGGGGATTTTCTTC. This codes for CASSRTSGGIFF.

This clonotype was observed a few times. The V gene is TRBV2, the J gene TRBJ1-2; D is undetermined. Trimming removed 5 bases from V and 8 bases from J, with 12 bases in between. Germline CDR1 is SNHLY and CDR2 is FYNNEI. There are 12 residues in the CDR3. The chain's CDR3 is CASSYIMPGYTF. CDR3 nucleotides: TGTGCCAGCAGTTATATTATGCCGGGCTACACCTTC.

The chain links TRBV24-1 to TRBJ2-2, with D perhaps matching TRBD2 (6 bases). The CDR3 runs to 14 residues. Trimming shortened V by 3 bases and J by 7 bases, and 11 bases separated the two germline ends. Germline values: CDR1 KGHDR, CDR2 SFDVKD. Here the CDR3 reads CATSDAGRSGELFF. The CDR3 nucleotides are TGTGCCACCAGTGATGCAGGGAGGAGCGGGGAGCTGTTTTTT.

The chain uses TRBV24-1 and TRBJ1-2, with D perhaps TRBD1 (5 bases). CDR1 and CDR2 (germline): KGHDR, SFDVKD. Trimming shortened V by 8 bases and J by 4 bases, and 7 bases separated the two germline ends. The CDR3 sequence is 11 residues long. The CDR3 is CATNDSYGYTF. The CDR3 DNA sequence: TGTGCCACCAACGACAGCTATGGCTACACCTTC.

This clonotype appeared a few times. The CDR3 DNA reads TGCGCCAGCAGCTTGGAGTGGAACACTGAAGCTTTCTTT. Amino acid sequence: CASSLEWNTEAFF. The chain has TRBV5-1 and TRBJ1-1; D is uncertain. The CDR3 length is 13 residues. CDR1 is SGHRS and CDR2 is YFSETQ in the germline V gene. V was shortened by 0 bases and J by 1 base, with 4 bases between the two germline ends.

The sample holds a few counts of this clonotype. The chain uses TRBV7-9 and TRBJ2-5, with 14 bases aligning to TRBD2. The V gene end was trimmed by 5 bases and the J gene end by 0 bases; junction bases not matched to a gene: 5. The CDR3 consists of 17 residues. CDR1 is SEHNR, CDR2 FQNEAQ, per germline (reference sequence). Here the CDR3 DNA reads TGTGCCAGCAGCCAAGGACTAGCGGGGGGAAACCAAGAGACCCAGTACTTC. It is translated as CASSQGLAGGNQETQYF.

This chain uses TRBV5-5 with TRBJ2-7; perhaps TRBD1 as D (6 bases). Trimming stripped 1 base from V and 3 bases from J, with 14 bases between. The CDR3 is made up of 15 amino acids. CDR1 SGHKS and CDR2 YYEKEE come from the germline V gene (reference sequence). The CDR3 DNA is TGTGCCAGCAGCTTGCCCCAGGGGTCCAACTACGAGCAGTACGTC. Translated: CASSLPQGSNYEQYV.

This clonotype has a handful of counts. The gene calls are TRBV27 and TRBJ1-5, with 8 bases matching TRBD1. Unmatched junction bases numbered 5, after V lost 6 bases and J lost 4 bases. CDR3 length: 14 amino acids. Germline CDR1 MNHEY, CDR2 SMNVEV (reference sequence). The CDR3 loop reads CASREGQVNQPQHF. In DNA form, the CDR3 reads TGTGCCAGCAGGGAGGGACAGGTAAATCAGCCCCAGCATTTT.

The CDR3 region is CASSLSLGGSGNTIYF. CDR3 nucleotides: TGTGCCAGCAGTCTATCGCTTGGGGGCTCTGGAAACACCATATATTTT. V is TRBV12-3 or TRBV12-4 and J is TRBJ1-3; maybe TRBD1 (5 bases). Trimming pared 5 bases from V and 0 bases from J, leaving 14 bases between. The CDR3 consists of 16 residues.

This clonotype has ten or more counts. The chain combines TRBV6-2 or TRBV6-3 with TRBJ2-7; D call uncertain. The CDR3 contains 12 residues. Germline V gene lookup returns CDR1 MNHEY and CDR2 SVGEGT. Trimming left V 4 bases short and J 8 bases short, with 12 bases between. The CDR3 DNA follows: TGTGCCAGCAGTTTCCGTGACTCCAAGCAGTACTTC. It specifies CASSFRDSKQYF.

With respect to this clonotype: Because the CDR3 is missing its conserved closing phenylalanine or tryptophan, this is likely a read error. The chain recombines TRBV5-1 with TRBJ2-2; TRBD2 agrees at 7 bases. V lost 1 base to trimming and J lost 11 bases; unmatched junction nucleotides: 8. Germline V gene sequence: CDR1 SGHRS, CDR2 YFSETQ. CDR3 length: 14 amino acids. CDR3 coding DNA: TGCGCCAGCAGCTTGAACGGTGGAGCGGGAGAGCTGTTTATT. Protein: CASSLNGGAGELFI.